This is a list of T cell receptor beta chains from one sample in a study of blood T cell repertoires in COVID-19. Generated by immunoSEQ multiplex PCR, the TCRdb table keeps only in-frame clones and is missing some. The data contain about 140,000 clones, around 86% of them singletons. Source material: peripheral blood. The source is a human donor in a cohort sampled during active COVID-19. CDR3s include the opening cysteine and the closing phenylalanine or tryptophan. Fields, in order: V gene, J gene, D gene, clone size, CDR3 protein, CDR3 DNA. A D gene is named only where the DNA matches it firmly. The size entry is marked missing in some rows and otherwise reads once, few, many or a size class.

v_call: TRBV12-3/TRBV12-4
j_call: TRBJ1-2
d_call: TRBD1
clone_size: NA
cdr3_aa: CASRRQGRGGYTF
cdr3_nt: TGTGCCAGCAGAAGACAGGGAAGGGGTGGCTACACCTTC

v_call: TRBV19
j_call: TRBJ1-5
d_call: NA
clone_size: NA
cdr3_aa: CASSINSLQPQHF
cdr3_nt: TGTGCCAGTAGTATAAACAGTCTTCAGCCCCAGCATTTT

v_call: TRBV27
j_call: TRBJ2-1
d_call: TRBD2
clone_size: once
cdr3_aa: CASRLAGGPGEQFF
cdr3_nt: TGTGCCAGCAGGCTAGCGGGAGGGCCGGGTGAGCAGTTCTTC

v_call: TRBV9
j_call: TRBJ1-1
d_call: TRBD1
clone_size: NA
cdr3_aa: CASSVGPQETQAGGKEAFF
cdr3_nt: TGTGCCAGCAGCGTAGGACCCCAAGAGACGCAGGCAGGGGGAAAGGAAGCTTTCTTT

v_call: TRBV3-1/TRBV3-2
j_call: TRBJ2-7
d_call: NA
clone_size: NA
cdr3_aa: CASSYNRVEQYF
cdr3_nt: TGTGCCAGCAGCTATAACAGGGTCGAGCAGTACTTC

v_call: TRBV14
j_call: TRBJ1-4
d_call: TRBD1
clone_size: NA
cdr3_aa: CASSQDLQGQAVGKLFF
cdr3_nt: TGTGCCAGCAGCCAAGATCTACAGGGACAGGCGGTTGGAAAACTGTTTTTT

v_call: TRBV5-1
j_call: TRBJ2-2
d_call: TRBD2
clone_size: once
cdr3_aa: CASSPTSGRTTGELFF
cdr3_nt: TGCGCCAGCAGCCCCACTAGCGGGAGAACTACCGGGGAGCTGTTTTTT

v_call: TRBV6-5
j_call: TRBJ1-1
d_call: TRBD1
clone_size: few
cdr3_aa: CASRTDRGNTEAFF
cdr3_nt: TGTGCCAGCAGAACTGACAGGGGGAACACTGAAGCTTTCTTT

v_call: TRBV4-2
j_call: TRBJ2-5
d_call: TRBD2
clone_size: NA
cdr3_aa: CASSQDVSPGLAGVGETQYF
cdr3_nt: TGTGCCAGCAGCCAAGATGTAAGCCCGGGACTAGCGGGAGTGGGAGAGACCCAGTACTTC

v_call: TRBV15
j_call: TRBJ2-1
d_call: NA
clone_size: NA
cdr3_aa: CATSRGPMLGQNEQFF
cdr3_nt: TGTGCCACCAGCAGAGGGCCCATGCTGGGCCAAAATGAGCAGTTCTTC

v_call: TRBV4-3
j_call: TRBJ2-2
d_call: NA
clone_size: NA
cdr3_aa: CASSQFSGSLYNTGELFF
cdr3_nt: TGCGCCAGCAGCCAATTTTCGGGGAGCTTATATAACACCGGGGAGCTGTTTTTT

v_call: TRBV5-1
j_call: TRBJ2-6
d_call: TRBD1
clone_size: NA
cdr3_aa: CASSLQAGGIGANVLTF
cdr3_nt: TGCGCCAGCAGCTTACAGGCAGGGGGAATTGGGGCCAACGTCCTGACTTTC

v_call: TRBV5-1
j_call: TRBJ1-2
d_call: TRBD1
clone_size: once
cdr3_aa: CASSRTGGSLNYGYTF
cdr3_nt: TGCGCCAGCAGTCGGACAGGGGGCAGTTTGAACTATGGCTACACCTTC

v_call: TRBV6-5
j_call: TRBJ2-7
d_call: TRBD1
clone_size: NA
cdr3_aa: CASSLQGLPYEQYF
cdr3_nt: TGTGCCAGCAGCTTACAGGGGCTCCCTTACGAGCAGTACTTC

v_call: TRBV28
j_call: TRBJ1-6
d_call: NA
clone_size: NA
cdr3_aa: CASEISSYNSPLHF
cdr3_nt: TGTGCCAGCGAGATATCTTCCTATAATTCACCCCTCCACTTT

v_call: TRBV7-2
j_call: TRBJ1-4
d_call: NA
clone_size: once
cdr3_aa: CASSLSRTNEKLFF
cdr3_nt: TGTGCCAGCAGCTTGAGCCGAACTAATGAAAAACTGTTTTTT

v_call: TRBV4-3
j_call: TRBJ2-3
d_call: TRBD2
clone_size: few
cdr3_aa: CASSQVTSGRGDTQYF
cdr3_nt: TGCGCCAGCAGCCAAGTTACTAGCGGGAGGGGAGATACGCAGTATTTT

v_call: TRBV5-1
j_call: TRBJ2-2
d_call: TRBD2
clone_size: few
cdr3_aa: CASSSTSGPVRELFF
cdr3_nt: TGCGCCAGCAGCTCAACTAGCGGTCCCGTCCGGGAGCTGTTTTTT

v_call: TRBV6-5
j_call: TRBJ1-3
d_call: NA
clone_size: NA
cdr3_aa: CASSLAEGSGNTIYF
cdr3_nt: TGTGCCAGCAGTTTGGCGGAGGGCTCTGGAAACACCATATATTTT

v_call: TRBV11-2
j_call: TRBJ2-3
d_call: TRBD2
clone_size: once
cdr3_aa: CATSGGSLTDTQYF
cdr3_nt: TGTGCCACAAGCGGGGGCAGCCTAACAGATACGCAGTATTTT

v_call: TRBV18
j_call: TRBJ1-3
d_call: NA
clone_size: NA
cdr3_aa: CASSPVKSGGSGNTIYF
cdr3_nt: TGTGCCAGCTCACCAGTGAAATCGGGGGGCTCTGGAAACACCATATATTTT

v_call: TRBV15
j_call: TRBJ1-6
d_call: NA
clone_size: NA
cdr3_aa: CATSREEGVRSPLHF
cdr3_nt: TGTGCCACCAGCAGAGAAGAGGGAGTCAGGTCACCCCTCCACTTT

v_call: TRBV10-1
j_call: TRBJ2-2
d_call: TRBD2
clone_size: NA
cdr3_aa: CASRLRTSGTANTGELFF
cdr3_nt: TGCGCCAGCAGACTCAGGACTAGCGGGACCGCGAACACCGGGGAGCTGTTTTTT

v_call: TRBV7-8
j_call: TRBJ2-4
d_call: NA
clone_size: NA
cdr3_aa: CASSSPGGVAKNIQYF
cdr3_nt: TGTGCCAGCAGCTCGCCCGGCGGGGTAGCCAAAAACATTCAGTACTTC

v_call: TRBV2
j_call: TRBJ2-5
d_call: NA
clone_size: NA
cdr3_aa: CASNYQGRQETQYF
cdr3_nt: TGTGCCAGCAATTACCAGGGAAGACAAGAGACCCAGTACTTC

v_call: TRBV28
j_call: TRBJ2-1
d_call: TRBD1
clone_size: once
cdr3_aa: CASSLSPGTGLNEQFF
cdr3_nt: TGTGCCAGCAGTTTATCACCCGGGACAGGACTTAATGAGCAGTTCTTC

v_call: TRBV5-1
j_call: TRBJ2-5
d_call: NA
clone_size: NA
cdr3_aa: CASSLVSGQQETQYF
cdr3_nt: TGCGCCAGCAGCTTAGTCAGTGGTCAGCAAGAGACCCAGTACTTC

v_call: TRBV5-1
j_call: TRBJ2-5
d_call: TRBD1
clone_size: NA
cdr3_aa: CASSPHLTGLQETQYF
cdr3_nt: TGCGCCAGCAGTCCTCACCTGACAGGGCTCCAAGAGACCCAGTACTTC

v_call: TRBV7-9
j_call: TRBJ1-2
d_call: NA
clone_size: few
cdr3_aa: CASTLGTNYGYTF
cdr3_nt: TGTGCCAGCACCTTAGGCACAAACTATGGCTACACCTTC

v_call: TRBV6-5
j_call: TRBJ2-7
d_call: TRBD1
clone_size: NA
cdr3_aa: CASSSPGQSSYEQYF
cdr3_nt: TGTGCCAGCAGTTCACCGGGACAGAGTTCCTACGAGCAGTACTTC

v_call: TRBV28
j_call: TRBJ2-7
d_call: TRBD2
clone_size: NA
cdr3_aa: CASSLPGVMAGGSYEQYF
cdr3_nt: TGTGCCAGCAGTCTTCCTGGGGTTATGGCGGGAGGATCCTACGAGCAGTACTTC

v_call: TRBV15
j_call: TRBJ2-2
d_call: NA
clone_size: NA
cdr3_aa: CATSRQGGGELFF
cdr3_nt: TGTGCCACCAGCAGACAGGGAGGCGGGGAGCTGTTTTTT

v_call: TRBV6-2/TRBV6-3
j_call: TRBJ2-1
d_call: TRBD2
clone_size: NA
cdr3_aa: CASSSGTSGSIIDEQFF
cdr3_nt: TGTGCCAGCAGCTCTGGGACTAGCGGGAGTATTATAGATGAGCAGTTCTTC

v_call: TRBV11-2
j_call: TRBJ2-3
d_call: TRBD2
clone_size: NA
cdr3_aa: CASSLMGGEGDTQYF
cdr3_nt: TGTGCCAGCAGCTTAATGGGCGGGGAGGGCGATACGCAGTATTTT

v_call: TRBV6-5
j_call: TRBJ2-7
d_call: TRBD2
clone_size: NA
cdr3_aa: CASEGTSGFYEQYF
cdr3_nt: TGTGCCAGCGAGGGGACTAGCGGGTTCTACGAGCAGTACTTC

v_call: TRBV6-5
j_call: TRBJ2-7
d_call: TRBD1
clone_size: NA
cdr3_aa: CASSRTGQAYEQYF
cdr3_nt: TGTGCCAGCAGTCGGACAGGGCAAGCCTACGAGCAGTACTTC

v_call: TRBV28
j_call: TRBJ2-7
d_call: NA
clone_size: NA
cdr3_aa: CASSSGIRGEQYF
cdr3_nt: TGTGCCAGCAGTTCCGGAATTAGGGGCGAGCAGTACTTC

v_call: TRBV11-3
j_call: TRBJ2-1
d_call: NA
clone_size: NA
cdr3_aa: CASSLDSNEQFF
cdr3_nt: TGTGCCAGCAGCTTAGACTCCAATGAGCAGTTCTTC

v_call: TRBV3-1/TRBV3-2
j_call: TRBJ2-1
d_call: TRBD2
clone_size: NA
cdr3_aa: CASSYQSGGRNEQFF
cdr3_nt: TGTGCCAGCAGCTACCAAAGCGGGGGGCGAAATGAGCAGTTCTTC

v_call: TRBV5-1
j_call: TRBJ1-3
d_call: NA
clone_size: NA
cdr3_aa: CASSLGQPLDTIYF
cdr3_nt: TGCGCCAGCAGCTTGGGACAGCCCCTGGACACCATATATTTT

v_call: TRBV6-5
j_call: TRBJ1-4
d_call: NA
clone_size: once
cdr3_aa: CASRAATNEKLFF
cdr3_nt: TGTGCCAGCAGAGCCGCAACTAATGAAAAACTGTTTTTT

v_call: TRBV10-3
j_call: TRBJ1-1
d_call: NA
clone_size: NA
cdr3_aa: CAITQPAGEAFF
cdr3_nt: TGTGCCATCACTCAGCCGGCAGGAGAAGCTTTCTTT

v_call: TRBV3-1/TRBV3-2
j_call: TRBJ2-3
d_call: NA
clone_size: NA
cdr3_aa: CASSHETSTDTQYF
cdr3_nt: TGTGCCAGCAGCCACGAGACATCTACAGATACGCAGTATTTT

v_call: TRBV6-1
j_call: TRBJ2-3
d_call: TRBD1
clone_size: NA
cdr3_aa: CASSEVVRDSESYF
cdr3_nt: TGTGCCAGCAGTGAAGTCGTTCGGGACAGTGAATCGTATTTT

v_call: TRBV27
j_call: TRBJ2-5
d_call: NA
clone_size: once
cdr3_aa: CASRPLTRLETQYF
cdr3_nt: TGTGCCAGCAGACCCTTGACTAGGTTAGAGACCCAGTACTTC

v_call: TRBV11-3
j_call: TRBJ1-2
d_call: NA
clone_size: NA
cdr3_aa: CASSSQGYGYTF
cdr3_nt: TGTGCCAGCAGCTCTCAGGGATATGGCTACACCTTC